This T cell receptor beta chain comes out of a study of cytomegalovirus exposure and HLA in healthy donors. Findings of the study overall: Reported results showed that the classifier diagnosed cytomegalovirus status with high specificity and sensitivity.

The junction had 3 bases not matched to a gene; V was cut back by 2 bases and J by 6 bases. The CDR3 contains 14 residues. CDR1 is MNHNS, CDR2 SASEGT, per germline. In this sample, this clone turned up once. Its cognate antigen is unknown. Repertoires were generated with immunoSEQ multiplex PCR, while TCRdb's copy carries only in-frame clones and drops some. In the table there are roughly 180,000 clones, approximately 86% of which are singletons. The sample was PBMCs. This clonotype was sampled from a man aged 30-40 years in good health and CMV-seropositive. J is TRBJ2-7 and V is TRBV6-1, with 11 positions matching TRBD1. The CDR3 here is CASSEIGQGAEQYF. Written as DNA, the CDR3 is TGTGCCAGCAGTGAAATCGGACAGGGGGCCGAGCAGTACTTC.